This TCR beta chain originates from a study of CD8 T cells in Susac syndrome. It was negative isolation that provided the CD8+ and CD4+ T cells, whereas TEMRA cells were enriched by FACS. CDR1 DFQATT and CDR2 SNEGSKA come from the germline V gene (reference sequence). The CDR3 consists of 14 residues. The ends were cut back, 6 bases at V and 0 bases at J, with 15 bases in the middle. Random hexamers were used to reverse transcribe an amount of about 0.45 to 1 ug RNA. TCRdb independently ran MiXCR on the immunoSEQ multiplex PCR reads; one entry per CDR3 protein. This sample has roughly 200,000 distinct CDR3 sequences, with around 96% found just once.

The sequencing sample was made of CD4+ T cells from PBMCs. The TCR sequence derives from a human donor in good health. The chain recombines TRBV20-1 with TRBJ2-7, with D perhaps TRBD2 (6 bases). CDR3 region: CSAGSGLISYEQYF. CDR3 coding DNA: TGCAGTGCAGGGTCGGGACTCATCTCCTACGAGCAGTACTTC.